The rows below give T cell receptor beta chains drawn from one sample of a study of graft-versus-host responses after intestinal transplantation. TCRdb's copy holds only in-frame clones and misses some; the assay was immunoSEQ multiplex PCR. Of about 110,000 clones detected, about 94% appear once; the ten largest clones hold about 0.51%. Their antigens are not known. The sample was unstimulated CD8+ T cells sorted from spleen or lymph node cells, taken before intestinal transplant. The receptors shown here come from a human donor who received an intestinal transplant. CDR3s leave out the opening cysteine and the closing phenylalanine or tryptophan. Fields, in order: D gene, clone size, V gene, CDR3 protein. A D gene is named only where the DNA matches it firmly. Clone sizes are given selectively: once, few, many, or a class where the clone is expanded.

>-|-|TRBV12-5
ASGRQWNTEAF
>-|-|TRBV5-1
ASRESTGYLNIQY
>-|-|TRBV28
ASSYRRTNNEQF
>TRBD2|-|TRBV10-2
ASASGLSYNEQF
>-|-|TRBV5-1
ASSLPLVSSYNEQF
>-|-|TRBV6-5
ASSYSLSGTEAF
>-|-|TRBV29-1
SVPGETQY
>TRBD1|-|TRBV13
ASSIGGRVGTEAF
>-|-|TRBV10-1
ASSESIAAEQY
>-|-|TRBV30
AWRGGIPYEQY
>-|-|TRBV19
ASSIRGGNTEAF
>TRBD2|-|TRBV7-9
ASSLRTSGSGEQF
>-|-|TRBV11-2
ASSSVGGGYSGNTIY
>TRBD2|-|TRBV11-1
ASSLVNLASGSTDTQY
>-|-|TRBV27
ASSPNWNEQF
>-|once|TRBV11-2
ASSLIRADTQY
>TRBD2|once|TRBV5-6
ASSSPGLAGDNEQF
>TRBD2|-|TRBV27
ASSFGLAEAYEQY
>TRBD2|-|TRBV29-1
SVAGLAGLEQY
>TRBD1|-|TRBV28
ASSLPDRENEQY
>-|-|TRBV28
ASSSRGVGNQPQH
>TRBD2|once|TRBV6-5
ASGASGNTDTQY
>-|-|TRBV28
ASSFGTGRNNEQF
>TRBD1|once|TRBV27
ASSFGQGGYEQY
>-|-|TRBV30
AWTSPPDTQY
>TRBD1|-|TRBV6-6
ASSETGANQPQH
>-|-|TRBV6-1
ASSEANYEQY
>-|-|TRBV7-6
ASSLGGENTEAF
>TRBD2|-|TRBV7-9
ASSPLAGGTDTQY
>-|-|TRBV6-5
ASRDESSYNEQF
>TRBD2|-|TRBV9
ASSFRTSGSIHEQY
>-|-|TRBV7-9
ASTSGGPEEQF
>-|-|TRBV28
ASSFVRGSNQPQH
>TRBD2|-|TRBV28
ASSRGGTYNEQF
>-|-|TRBV30
AWRPDSNQPQH
>-|-|TRBV13
ASSPRGEGATNEKLF
>-|-|TRBV7-3
ASSLKELYEQY
>TRBD2|-|TRBV7-8
ASSSGTSGYEQY
>-|-|TRBV7-9
ASSPPTGGLEKLF
>TRBD2|-|TRBV9
ASSVVSGGLDEQY
>TRBD1|-|TRBV7-9
ASSLGTGRGNTEAF
>TRBD2|-|TRBV19
ASTAGESYEQY
>-|-|TRBV28
ASIPTNGDQPQH
>TRBD1|-|TRBV2
ASTRDRGNQPQH
>TRBD1|-|TRBV6-1
ASRGTGEGDEQY
>-|-|TRBV20-1
SAFDRGHQY
>TRBD1|-|TRBV9
ASGTRGQGYNEQF
>-|-|TRBV5-1
ASSYTGPTYEQY
>TRBD1|-|TRBV5-6
ASSEGTGDFYEQY
>-|-|TRBV9
ASSGLGASSGANVLT